This TCR beta chain was obtained from a study of blood T cell repertoires in COVID-19. At the level of the study: Spain, Italy and the United States supplied samples that represented acute and convalescent COVID-19. PBMCs, B-cell-depleted T cells, or T cells were the source of the cDNA or gDNA that made up the material.

This clone was detected once. In the study's own analysis: Reference gene primer amplification gave estimated nucleated cell counts. Produced via immunoSEQ multiplex PCR; TCRdb's table is partial and in-frame only. V and J calls and clone size follow that table, whereas D and trimming were derived from the DNA. The sample lists around 300,000 clones; roughly 90% were seen once. V was clipped by 3 bases and J by 5 bases, with 16 bases between them. Germline CDR1 is DFQATT and CDR2 is SNEGSKA (reference sequence). The CDR3 covers 14 residues. This receptor was obtained from a woman aged 25 to 45 with COVID-19, enrolled during active disease. The chain recombines TRBV20-1 with TRBJ1-1; D is unresolved. The specimen was peripheral blood. This chain's CDR3 is CSASRSGKKTEAFF. The CDR3 DNA reads TGCAGTGCTAGTCGGTCAGGAAAGAAGACTGAAGCTTTCTTT.